This T cell receptor beta chain is from a study of graft-versus-host responses after intestinal transplantation. Study-wide context: Uniformly, recipients were administered anti-thymocyte globulin induction with subsequent tacrolimus and steroids for approximately 3 years.

There are 14 residues in the CDR3. V dropped 0 bases and J dropped 8; count of bases not matched to a gene: 3. In germline, CDR1 is GTSNPN, CDR2 SVGIG (reference sequence). The method was immunoSEQ multiplex PCR; TCRdb's version includes in-frame clones alone and lacks a portion of them. The repertoire holds fewer than 30,000 clones, approximately 83% seen once, with less than 1% in the top ten. Overall study results and limits: In recipient marrow, GvH clones were found, and some appeared first in ileum or blood.

About this clone itself: Antigen: not known.

The material was PBMCs, obtained 450 to 480 days after intestinal transplant. The V and J genes are TRBV30 and TRBJ2-1; 11 positions agree with TRBD1. The clonotype comes from a human patient who received an intestinal transplant, so some T cells may come from the graft donor. CDR3 amino acids: CAWSVLGQGDEQFF. In DNA form, the CDR3 reads TGTGCCTGGAGTGTACTGGGACAGGGGGATGAGCAGTTCTTC. The complete variable domain, with remaining parts taken from reference TRBV30 and TRBJ2-1, reads SQTIHQWPATLVQPVGSPLSLECTVEGTSNPNLYWYRQAAGRGLQLLFYSVGIGQISSEVPQNLSASRPQDRQFILSSKKLLLSDSGFYLCAWSVLGQGDEQFFGPGTRLTVL.